The next 32 T cell receptor beta chains were all read from a single sample in a study of T cells in Graves' hyperthyroidism and ophthalmopathy. TCR beta CDR3 regions were amplified from RNA. First-round RT-PCR with HTBI primers amplified the TCR CDR3 region. One entry per CDR3 protein, called by TCRdb with MiXCR from the multiplex PCR reads. Altogether nearly 600,000 distinct CDR3 sequences are present, 14% being singletons, with the ten largest covering almost 6%. Sequencing was performed on blood. The receptors come from a woman in her thirties with Graves' hyperthyroidism that later progressed to Graves' ophthalmopathy.

This clonotype was seen at least ten times. The chain recombines TRBV28 with TRBJ1-4, with TRBD1 matching 7 bases. The germline gives CDR1 MDHEN, CDR2 SYDVKM. V lost 11 bases to trimming and J lost 2 bases; unmatched junction nucleotides: 11. The CDR3 runs to 15 residues. This chain's CDR3 is CACQGGDGTNEKLFF. The CDR3 bases are TGTGCCTGCCAGGGGGGCGATGGTACTAATGAAAAACTGTTTTTT.

This clonotype has only a few counts. The CDR3 DNA sequence: TGTGCCAGCAGTTACGTGGGGGGATTCAATGAGCAGTTCTTC. Protein product: CASSYVGGFNEQFF. V and J are TRBV6-5 and TRBJ2-1, with D perhaps matching TRBD2 (6 bases). The CDR3 has 14 amino acids. The germline V gene encodes CDR1 MNHEY and CDR2 SVGAGI. V lost 2 bases to trimming and J lost 6 bases, with 11 bases between them.

The V gene is TRBV6-1, the J gene TRBJ1-2, with 8 bases that match TRBD1. The CDR3 is made up of 14 amino acids. CDR1 and CDR2 from the germline V gene are MNHNS and SASEGT. The J segment lost 4 bases and the V segment lost 6 bases, leaving 7 bases of the junction unmatched. CDR3: CASRRDRSFYGYTF. CDR3 nucleotide sequence: TGTGCCAGCAGGAGGGACAGGTCCTTCTATGGCTACACCTTC.

This clonotype was picked up many times. The chain joins TRBV6-1 to TRBJ1-1; 7 nucleotides align to TRBD1. From germline, CDR1 is MNHNS and CDR2 SASEGT. V lost 8 bases to trimming and J lost 2 bases; unmatched junction nucleotides: 5. The CDR3 runs to 13 residues. For the CDR3, the DNA is TGTGCCAGCCAGGGGGACCATAACACTGAAGCTTTCTTT. Translation gives CASQGDHNTEAFF.

The V call is TRBV6-2 or TRBV6-3, the J call TRBJ2-4; 11 bases are a match to TRBD2. Trimming cost V 4 bases and J 4 bases; bases outside gene matches: 15. The CDR3 has 19 residues. Germline V gene sequence: CDR1 MNHEY, CDR2 SVGEGT. As DNA, the CDR3 is TGTGCCAGCAGTTCCCCCTATTCTTTAGCGGGAGGGCCAAAAAACATTCAGTACTTC. It translates to CASSSPYSLAGGPKNIQYF.

This clonotype was observed many times. The chain carries TRBV24-1 and TRBJ2-7; 7 bases are shared with TRBD2. The junction had 6 bases not matched to a gene; V was cut back by 3 bases and J by 2 bases. CDR3 length: 15 residues. The germline V gene has CDR1 KGHDR and CDR2 SFDVKD. CDR3 DNA sequence: TGTGCCACCAGTGATAGGCTAGCGGAGCCCTACGAGCAGTACTTC. This codes for CATSDRLAEPYEQYF.

Comments on this clonotype: A much bigger clone sits one base away, suggesting this may be a read error. The V and J genes are TRBV18 and TRBJ2-7, with 8 bases fitting TRBD2. This CDR3 is 14 amino acids long. Germline-derived CDR1 and CDR2 are KGHSH and LQKENI. V dropped 7 bases and J dropped 2; count of bases not matched to a gene: 7. The CDR3 coding sequence is TGTGCCAGCTTACCGGGGGGGACGCCCTACGAGCAGTACTTC. Translated, it gives CASLPGGTPYEQYF. Complete variable domain (other parts from reference TRBV18 and TRBJ2-7): NAGVMQNPRHLVRRRGQEARLRCSPMKGHSHVYWYRQLPEEGLKFMVYLQKENIIDESGMPKERFSAEFPKEGPSILRIQQVVRGDSAAYFCASLPGGTPYEQYFGPGTRLTVT.

This clonotype was seen repeatedly, ten times or more. This chain links TRBV20-1 with TRBJ2-7; 9 bases map to TRBD2. The CDR3 spans 13 residues. Germline assignment: CDR1 DFQATT and CDR2 SNEGSKA (reference sequence). The V gene end was trimmed by 3 bases and the J gene end by 3 bases; junction bases not matched to a gene: 3. CDR3 residues: CSASQRGDYEQYF. CDR3 DNA: TGCAGTGCTAGTCAGCGGGGGGACTACGAGCAGTACTTC.

A few counts support this clonotype. The chain uses TRBV7-9 and TRBJ2-7, with TRBD2 as a possible D gene (6 bases). V was clipped by 5 bases and J by 3 bases, with 23 bases between them. The CDR3 spans 17 residues. Germline CDR1 reads SEHNR; CDR2 reads FQNEAQ (reference sequence). The CDR3 is CASSLLGSGLRGYEQYF. Written as DNA, the CDR3 is TGTGCCAGCAGCCTATTAGGCTCCGGTTTGCGGGGCTACGAGCAGTACTTC.

This clonotype was recorded only once. Mismatch with germline at one junction end may stem from a read error. The chain couples TRBV12-3 or TRBV12-4 to TRBJ1-3; D gene uncertain. The length of the CDR3 is 16 residues. The CDR3 region is CASSPSRRCSGNTIDF. The CDR3 DNA sequence: TGTGCCAGCAGCCCCTCCCGGAGGTGCTCTGGAAACACCATAGATTTT.

This clonotype was observed many times. CDR3 residues: CASSSVAGVNEQFF. Written as DNA, the CDR3 is TGTGCCAGCAGCTCCGTAGCGGGAGTCAATGAGCAGTTCTTC. The chain carries TRBV5-5 and TRBJ2-1; 9 nucleotides align to TRBD2. Germline V gene data show CDR1 as SGHKS and CDR2 as YYEKEE (reference sequence). The V and J ends lost 3 bases and 6 bases, in that order; junction bases with no gene match: 4. The CDR3 has 14 amino acids.

This clonotype was seen many times. This sequence joins TRBV6-1 and TRBJ2-3; D unclear. V shed 5 bases and J shed 5 bases, with 8 bases lying between them. Germline V gene data show CDR1 as MNHNS and CDR2 as SASEGT. This CDR3 has 12 amino acids. CDR3 nucleotide sequence: TGTGCCAGCAGTTCGGCGAAAGATACGCAGTATTTT. It specifies CASSSAKDTQYF.

This clonotype was observed a few times. The chain uses TRBV20-1 and TRBJ2-3, with 9 nucleotides matching TRBD1. Germline-derived CDR1 and CDR2 are DFQATT and SNEGSKA (reference sequence). The CDR3 is 14 residues long. V gave up 6 bases and J gave up 4 bases; unmatched junction bases: 8. DNA for the CDR3: TGCAGTGCCCCCGGACAGGGGATGGCAGATACGCAGTATTTT. It encodes CSAPGQGMADTQYF.

This clonotype was counted many times. This chain links TRBV4-3 with TRBJ2-5; either TRBD1 or TRBD2 may supply D (6 bases each). From germline, CDR1 is LGHNA and CDR2 YSLEER. V was pared by 0 bases and J by 5 bases, with 16 bases between. The CDR3 consists of 16 residues. CDR3 DNA sequence: TGCGCCAGCAGCCAAGAAATGTCGGGGGCGCGGGAGACCCAGTACTTC. Residues: CASSQEMSGARETQYF.

The chain is built from TRBV7-2 and TRBJ2-2, with 7 bases matching TRBD2. Trimming took 0 bases from V and 4 from J; bases not matched to a gene: 2. Germline V CDR1 and CDR2: SGHTA, FQGNSA. The CDR3 runs to 15 residues. CDR3 DNA sequence: TGTGCCAGCAGCTTAGCGCGGGGGAGCACCGGGGAGCTGTTTTTT. It yields the protein CASSLARGSTGELFF.

In its sample, this clonotype was seen many times. The chain is built from TRBV10-3 and TRBJ2-2, with 8 bases lining up with TRBD1. CDR1 is ENHRY, CDR2 SYGVKD, per germline. With V trimmed by 4 bases and J by 0 bases, 4 bases remained unmatched. CDR3 length: 16 amino acids. CDR3 DNA sequence: TGTGCCATCAGTGGATCAGGGGGCGCGAACACCGGGGAGCTGTTTTTT. Translating gives CAISGSGGANTGELFF.

The V and J genes are TRBV7-9 and TRBJ2-5, with 8 nucleotides matching TRBD1. The CDR3 runs to 15 residues. The junction had 10 bases not matched to a gene; V was cut back by 5 bases and J by 5 bases. Germline CDR1 SEHNR, CDR2 FQNEAQ (reference sequence). CDR3 amino acids: CASSAYKDREETQYF. DNA of the CDR3: TGTGCCAGCAGCGCTTATAAGGACAGGGAGGAGACCCAGTACTTC.

The J gene is TRBJ1-4, the V gene TRBV6-5; 7 bases agree with TRBD1. Germline CDR1 MNHEY, CDR2 SVGAGI. The CDR3 spans 15 residues. The trim removed 2 bases at V and 2 bases at J, leaving 2 bases unmatched. The CDR3 nucleotides read TGTGCCAGCAGTTACACGACAGGGACTAATGAAAAACTGTTTTTT. Amino acid sequence: CASSYTTGTNEKLFF.

The rearrangement uses TRBV6-1 and TRBJ1-1; TRBD1 is a possible D gene (5 bases). This CDR3 contains 15 residues. Trimming cost V 4 bases and J 1 base, with 13 bases left between them. The germline V gene encodes CDR1 MNHNS and CDR2 SASEGT. The CDR3 sequence: CASSGQTVGNTEAFF. CDR3 DNA sequence: TGTGCCAGCAGTGGACAGACAGTTGGGAACACTGAAGCTTTCTTT.

V usage is TRBV10-3 and J usage is TRBJ1-4; D unclear. The CDR3 covers 13 residues. Trimming cost V 6 bases and J 5 bases, with 10 bases left between them. Germline CDR1 reads ENHRY; CDR2 reads SYGVKD. CDR3 protein: CAIRSTGNEKLFF. CDR3 coding DNA: TGTGCCATCAGATCGACCGGAAATGAAAAACTGTTTTTT.

As regards this clonotype: This likely comes from a read error, as the CDR3 has no conserved phenylalanine or tryptophan at its end. CDR3 sequence: CSVEDAHSYEQYY. CDR3 coding DNA: TGCAGCGTTGAAGACGCTCACTCCTACGAGCAGTACTAC. The chain couples TRBV29-1 to TRBJ2-7, with unresolved D. V was shortened by 0 bases and J by 0 bases, with 6 bases between the two germline ends. Looked up from germline, CDR1 is SQVTM and CDR2 is ANQGSEA. The CDR3 runs 13 residues.

Many counts were recorded for this clonotype. V usage is TRBV19 and J usage is TRBJ1-1, with D uncertain. This CDR3 is 13 amino acids long. Trimming removed 0 bases at V and 7 bases at J, with 9 bases between. Germline-derived CDR1 and CDR2 are LNHDA and SQIVND (reference sequence). The CDR3 region is CASSIDRAGEAFF. CDR3 nucleotide sequence: TGTGCCAGTAGTATAGATCGGGCTGGTGAAGCTTTCTTT.

The sample holds many counts of this clonotype. The CDR3 sequence: CACLGGSNTGELFF. The DNA for the CDR3 is TGTGCCTGCCTGGGAGGCTCGAACACCGGGGAGCTGTTTTTT. The V and J genes are TRBV30 and TRBJ2-2; a weak D match, TRBD2 (6 bases). The CDR3 length is 14 residues. The germline V and J ends were trimmed by 6 bases and 0 bases, with 11 bases remaining between them. Germline-derived CDR1 and CDR2 are GTSNPN and SVGIG (reference sequence).

V usage is TRBV20-1 and J usage is TRBJ2-7; D uncertain. Trimming removed 0 bases at V and 0 bases at J, with 18 bases between. Germline lookup yields CDR1 DFQATT and CDR2 SNEGSKA (reference sequence). The length of the CDR3 is 17 residues. The CDR3 loop is CSARDTLNKETSYEQYF. CDR3 coding DNA: TGCAGTGCTAGAGACACCCTAAACAAGGAAACCTCCTACGAGCAGTACTTC.

This clonotype occurred a few times. The V and J genes are TRBV19 and TRBJ1-1; D is unclear. V lost 7 bases, J lost 2 bases, and 5 bases lay in between. Germline V gene data show CDR1 as LNHDA and CDR2 as SQIVND (reference sequence). This CDR3 is 11 amino acids long. The CDR3 DNA reads as TGTGCCAGTATCGACAACACTGAAGCTTTCTTT. This codes for CASIDNTEAFF.

The chain combines TRBV28 with TRBJ1-6; D unresolved. This CDR3 spans 16 amino acids. Trimming removed 4 bases from V and 3 bases from J, with 13 bases in between. Germline CDR1 reads MDHEN; CDR2 reads SYDVKM. CDR3 sequence: CASSSRFRVYNSPLHF. In DNA form, the CDR3 reads TGTGCCAGCAGTTCCCGGTTTAGGGTCTATAATTCACCCCTCCACTTT.

V is TRBV6-1 and J is TRBJ2-1, with D hard to call. CDR3 size: 14 residues. Trimming removed 8 bases at V and 0 bases at J, with 11 bases between. Germline loops: CDR1 MNHNS, CDR2 SASEGT. In DNA form, the CDR3 reads TGTGCCAGCGACACAGATCCCTCCTACAATGAGCAGTTCTTC. This encodes CASDTDPSYNEQFF.

This clonotype was observed at least ten times. This CDR3 reads CASSLITFSTDTQYF. The CDR3 nucleotides read TGTGCCAGCAGTTTAATCACCTTTAGCACAGATACGCAGTATTTT. The chain employs TRBV12-3 or TRBV12-4 and TRBJ2-3; D is uncertain. The CDR3 is 15 residues long. V lost 2 bases and J lost 0, with 9 bases in between.

This clonotype has at least ten counts. The V and J genes are TRBV10-3 and TRBJ1-1, with 9 bases aligning to TRBD1. The germline CDR1 and CDR2 sequences are ENHRY and SYGVKD. The CDR3 contains 16 residues. After removal of 0 bases from V and 4 bases from J, the junction contained 6 bases not matched to a gene. The CDR3: CAISESPGQGSTEAFF. In DNA, the CDR3 is TGTGCCATCAGTGAGTCTCCGGGACAGGGTAGCACTGAAGCTTTCTTT.

Ten or more counts support this clonotype. This CDR3 reads CASSYDPRGRYEQYF. The CDR3 region has the DNA TGTGCCAGCAGTTACGACCCCAGGGGCAGGTACGAGCAGTACTTC. V usage is TRBV6-2 or TRBV6-3 and J usage is TRBJ2-7; weak D call: TRBD1 (6 bases). CDR1 is MNHEY, CDR2 SVGEGT, per germline. V was shortened by 2 bases and J by 4 bases, with 15 bases between the two germline ends. The CDR3 extends over 15 amino acids.

Worth noting for this clonotype: A junction boundary mismatches the germline segment, possibly from a read error. The V and J genes are TRBV2 and TRBJ2-5, with 13 bases fitting TRBD2. Germline V gene sequence: CDR1 SNHLY, CDR2 FYNNEI. CDR3 length: 20 amino acids. CDR3 loop: CASSEEPGLAGVANHETQYF. CDR3 in DNA: TGTGCCAGCAGTGAAGAACCTGGACTAGCGGGAGTAGCTAACCATGAGACCCAGTACTTC.

The genes are TRBV12-3 or TRBV12-4 and TRBJ2-7; D uncertain. The CDR3 runs 13 residues. Trimming cost V 3 bases and J 3 bases, with 9 bases left between them. The CDR3 region is CASSLQVHYEQYF. In DNA, the CDR3 is TGTGCCAGCAGTTTGCAGGTGCACTACGAGCAGTACTTC.